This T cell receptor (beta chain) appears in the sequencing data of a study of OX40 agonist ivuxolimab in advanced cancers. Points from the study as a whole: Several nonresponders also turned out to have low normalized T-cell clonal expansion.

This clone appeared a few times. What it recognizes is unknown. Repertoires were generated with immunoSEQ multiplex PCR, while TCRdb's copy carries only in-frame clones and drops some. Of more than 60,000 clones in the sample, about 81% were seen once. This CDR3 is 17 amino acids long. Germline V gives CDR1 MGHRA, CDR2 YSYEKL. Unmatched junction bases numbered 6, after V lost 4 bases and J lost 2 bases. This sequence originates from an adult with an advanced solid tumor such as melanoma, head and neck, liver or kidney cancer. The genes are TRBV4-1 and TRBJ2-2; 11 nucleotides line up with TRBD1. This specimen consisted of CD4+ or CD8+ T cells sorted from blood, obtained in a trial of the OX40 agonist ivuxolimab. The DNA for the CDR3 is TGCGCCAGCAGCCGTCTCGGGACAGGGGGAAACACCGGGGAGCTGTTTTTT. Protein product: CASSRLGTGGNTGELFF.